The source of this T cell receptor (beta chain) is a study of control samples from healthy donors and cancer patients (TCRdb year 2020). Regarding this clone: Its antigen has not been determined. No base quality values were provided; no much bigger clone lies one nucleotide off.

The germline V gene provides CDR1 SGHRS and CDR2 YFSETQ. V is cut by 0 bases and J by 3 bases, and the space between the germline ends is 6 bases. The CDR3 contains 13 residues, cysteine and phenylalanine counted. This entry keeps only the CDR3 DNA: 39 bases, framed from base 1. The receptor library was made with the immunoSEQ multiplex PCR assay. TCRdb retrieved this table from immuneACCESS and kept in-frame rearrangements only. Not all clones are present; in checked studies, unresolved V genes account for under half, and no reason is known for the remainder. The sample profile shows around 53,000 clones; 65% to 90% of them were found once. Roughly 2.8% of the sample lies in the top ten.

This TCR was recovered from a woman between 45 and 65 years old with lung cancer. Source material: PBMCs. The receptor chain draws on TRBV5-1 and TRBJ1-2; no confident D gene assignment can be made. In nucleotides, the sequence is TGCGCCAGCAGCTTGGGGACCGACTATGGCTACACCTTC. It translates to CASSLGTDYGYTF.